These T cell receptor beta chains were read from a single sample in a study of T cell repertoires in urothelial bladder cancer. TCRdb keeps only in-frame clones here, not all; method: immunoSEQ multiplex PCR. Found here are fewer than 15,000 clones, roughly 65% of them singletons; the top ten hold 8.9%. Sequenced material: tumor-infiltrating cells from bladder cancer. The origin of the receptors is a human donor with urothelial carcinoma. Each CDR3 is given with its conserved first and last residue.

CDR3aa | j_gene | v_gene
CASSQEQQGNPQYF | TRBJ2-5 | TRBV4-2
CASSLLGLQGETQYF | TRBJ2-5 | TRBV7-8
CASSQSPTGGTDTQYF | TRBJ2-3 | TRBV4-3
CASSIDVDRGGGYTF | TRBJ1-2 | TRBV19
CASSLRDRASTDTQYF | TRBJ2-3 | TRBV5-1
CSVAIRLDNEQFF | TRBJ2-1 | TRBV29-1
CASSSTDSFNTEAFF | TRBJ1-1 | TRBV5-6
CASSGGTGRIGELFF | TRBJ2-2 | TRBV27
CASSPTPARVDGYTF | TRBJ1-2 | TRBV5-4
CASSVVLGGEQYF | TRBJ2-7 | TRBV9
CASSLVGGGATQYF | TRBJ2-5 | TRBV11-1
CASRPGQVPSPLHF | TRBJ1-6 | TRBV2
CASSPPAANSPLHF | TRBJ1-6 | TRBV18
CASSLRLLAGANTGELFF | TRBJ2-2 | TRBV5-5
CASSWGDSSGGTDTQYF | TRBJ2-3 | TRBV5-1
CATSLPLGRGKEPQYF | TRBJ2-5 | TRBV15
CASSSRGAMGQFF | TRBJ2-1 | TRBV5-8
CASSPGMQGRIQANYGYTF | TRBJ1-2 | TRBV18
CASRGRASTDTQYF | TRBJ2-3 | TRBV2
CASSSRPDQPQHF | TRBJ1-5 | TRBV27
CASSSVLYNEQFF | TRBJ2-1 | TRBV7-3
CASSESGETQYF | TRBJ2-5 | TRBV10-2
CASSVAGNTEAFF | TRBJ1-1 | TRBV9
CASSQFSGGSYNEQFF | TRBJ2-1 | TRBV4-3
CASSEVGTVRETQYF | TRBJ2-5 | TRBV2
CASSLATPGTGRNYGYTF | TRBJ1-2 | TRBV5-1
CASSPGVVGTDTQYF | TRBJ2-3 | TRBV7-2
CASSVGQTYNSPLHF | TRBJ1-6 | TRBV9
CASSLGLGGSDTQYF | TRBJ2-3 | TRBV7-2
CASSAQGLAGGQGETQYF | TRBJ2-5 | TRBV7-8
CASSLHGRGSLPLEQYF | TRBJ2-7 | TRBV27
CASSSLTGNYGYTF | TRBJ1-2 | TRBV5-1
CASSWGDSPNYGYTF | TRBJ1-2 | TRBV5-6
CASRRTGSNQPQHF | TRBJ1-5 | TRBV2